This is a list of T cell receptor beta chains from one sample in a study of cytomegalovirus exposure and HLA in healthy donors. The protocol was immunoSEQ multiplex PCR, while the TCRdb copy is restricted to in-frame clones and leaves out a portion. The data show about 240,000 clones, approximately 83% seen once. The sequenced sample consisted of PBMCs. All receptors derive from a woman younger than 45 in good health and CMV-seropositive. The CDR3 runs from the conserved cysteine through the conserved F or W. Fields, in order: clone size, J gene, D gene, V gene, CDR3 DNA, CDR3 protein. A D gene is named only where the DNA matches it firmly. Clone size is stated in some rows and not others, as once, few, many or a class when expanded.

NA	TRBJ1-1	NA	TRBV5-1	TGCGCCAGCAGCTTGGCCGCGTACACTGAAGCTTTCTTT	CASSLAAYTEAFF
NA	TRBJ2-3	NA	TRBV28	TGTGCCAGCAGTTTAGGTTCCCCTAGCGCCCGGAGCACAGATACGCAGTATTTT	CASSLGSPSARSTDTQYF
NA	TRBJ2-5	TRBD1	TRBV5-1	TGCGCCAGCAGCTCACCCGGGACAGGGGAAGAGACCCAGTACTTC	CASSSPGTGEETQYF
once	TRBJ2-7	NA	TRBV5-5	TGTGCCAGCAGCTTGGTGGGTAGCGGTTACGAGCAGTACTTC	CASSLVGSGYEQYF
NA	TRBJ2-4	TRBD2	TRBV13	TGTGCCAGCAGCGCCGGGACTAGCGGGAGACGATCCAAAAACATTCAGTACTTC	CASSAGTSGRRSKNIQYF
NA	TRBJ2-7	NA	TRBV5-1	TGCGCCAGCAGCTTCCTCGCTGACGGGAGCCCCTACGAGCAGTACTTC	CASSFLADGSPYEQYF
NA	TRBJ2-1	NA	TRBV7-2	TGTGCCAGCAGCTTTGCAGGAGAGCAGTTCTTC	CASSFAGEQFF
NA	TRBJ2-3	NA	TRBV5-1	TGCGCCAGCAGCTTGGTACCGGTAGCGGTTGGTGGTACGCAGTATTTT	CASSLVPVAVGGTQYF
NA	TRBJ1-1	NA	TRBV10-3	TGTGCCATCAGGGGAGGGTTGGACACTGAAGCTTTCTTT	CAIRGGLDTEAFF
NA	TRBJ2-7	NA	TRBV15	TGTGCCACCAGCAGAGTAAGGGGTCCCTACGAGCAGTACTTC	CATSRVRGPYEQYF
NA	TRBJ2-2	NA	TRBV6-6	TGTGCCAGCAGTTACTCGGCCAGGGCAGACACCGGGGAGCTGTTTTTT	CASSYSARADTGELFF
NA	TRBJ2-2	TRBD1	TRBV19	TGTGCCAGTAGTACGGGACAGGGGGGCACCGGGGAGCTGTTTTTT	CASSTGQGGTGELFF
NA	TRBJ2-7	TRBD2	TRBV27	TGTGCCAGCAGTTTTGGCGGACTAGCGGGCGAGCAGTACTTC	CASSFGGLAGEQYF
NA	TRBJ2-7	NA	TRBV30	TGTGCCTGGAGGAGGGTCCCCTACGAGCAGTACTTC	CAWRRVPYEQYF
NA	TRBJ2-1	TRBD1	TRBV7-7	TGTGCTAGCAGCGCAGACGGACCGGGACAGGGGGGGAATGAGCAGTTCTTC	CASSADGPGQGGNEQFF
once	TRBJ2-1	NA	TRBV6-1	TGTGCCAGCATTACCCCCAGCGGCAATGAGCAGTTCTTC	CASITPSGNEQFF
NA	TRBJ2-7	TRBD2	TRBV18	TGTGCCAGCTCACCGACTAGCGGTTCCTACGAGCAGTACTTC	CASSPTSGSYEQYF
NA	TRBJ1-5	TRBD1	TRBV4-1	TGCGCCAGCAGCCAGGACCTGGTGACAGGGATTCAGCCCCAGCATTTT	CASSQDLVTGIQPQHF
NA	TRBJ2-7	TRBD2	TRBV29-1	TGCAGCGGCGGGAGTACATCCTACGAGCAGTACTTC	CSGGSTSYEQYF
NA	TRBJ1-2	NA	TRBV5-1	TGCGCCAGCAGCTTGACCCTCGGGAGCTATGGCTACACCTTC	CASSLTLGSYGYTF
NA	TRBJ1-1	TRBD1	TRBV4-1	TGCGCCAGCAGCCAAGTGTGGCAGGGGGTGAGTTACACTGAAGCTTTCTTT	CASSQVWQGVSYTEAFF
NA	TRBJ2-1	TRBD1	TRBV4-1	TGCGCCAGCAAACGAGAGGACAGGGGCCGGAATGAGCAGTTCTTC	CASKREDRGRNEQFF
once	TRBJ2-7	TRBD1	TRBV7-2	TGTGCCAGCAGCTTGGACAGGCCCTACGAGCAGTACTTC	CASSLDRPYEQYF
NA	TRBJ2-1	NA	TRBV5-4	TGTGCCAGCAGCTTCGGACTGATCTACAATGAGCAGTTCTTC	CASSFGLIYNEQFF
NA	TRBJ2-5	NA	TRBV9	TGTGCCAGCAGCGTAGCCGGGAATTACCAAGAGACCCAGTACTTC	CASSVAGNYQETQYF
once	TRBJ2-7	TRBD1	TRBV28	TGTGCCAGCACCCAGACAGGGAGAACAGACGAGCAGTACTTC	CASTQTGRTDEQYF
few	TRBJ1-2	TRBD1	TRBV7-2	TGTGCCAGCAGCAAAGACAGGGGGCGAGTGAGAGGCTACACCTTC	CASSKDRGRVRGYTF
NA	TRBJ1-5	NA	TRBV6-5	TGTGCCAGCACTGAGTCTGTTTATAGCAATCAGCCCCAGCATTTT	CASTESVYSNQPQHF
NA	TRBJ2-7	NA	TRBV11-3	TGTGCCAGCAGTCCCCAATCCTACGAGCAGTACTTC	CASSPQSYEQYF
NA	TRBJ1-1	NA	TRBV9	TGTGCCAGCAGCGTAGGGCAAGAGAACACTGAAGCTTTCTTT	CASSVGQENTEAFF
NA	TRBJ1-5	NA	TRBV21-1	TGTGCCAGCAGCAAAGAAGGGCAGGGCGGGGGGTATAGCAATCAGCCCCAGCATTTT	CASSKEGQGGGYSNQPQHF
NA	TRBJ2-3	NA	TRBV6-5	TGTGCCAGCAGTCTCACAGGCACAGATACGCAGTATTTT	CASSLTGTDTQYF
NA	TRBJ2-1	NA	TRBV6-5	TGTGCCAGCAGATCTAGCGTACACAATGAGCAGTTCTTC	CASRSSVHNEQFF
NA	TRBJ2-1	NA	TRBV4-1	TGCGCCAGCAGCCAAGTTGAGGCTGAGCAGTTCTTC	CASSQVEAEQFF
NA	TRBJ2-7	TRBD2	TRBV5-1	TGCGCCAGCAGCGCGGGACTAGCGGGATGGGGGGACTACGAGCAGTACTTC	CASSAGLAGWGDYEQYF
NA	TRBJ2-1	NA	TRBV11-2	TGTGCCAGCAGCTTAGAGTACGGGGGATCGGGACGCTACAATGAGCAGTTCTTC	CASSLEYGGSGRYNEQFF
few	TRBJ1-2	TRBD1	TRBV27	TGTGCCAGCCGACAGGGAGGCTATGGCTACACCTTC	CASRQGGYGYTF
NA	TRBJ2-7	TRBD1	TRBV27	TGTGCCAGCAGTCGTGCCTCCGGGACAGGGATTGGCGAGCAGTACTTC	CASSRASGTGIGEQYF
NA	TRBJ1-4	TRBD1	TRBV18	TGTGCCAGCTCGGAAAACCCACAGGGGGGAAATGAAAAACTGTTTTTT	CASSENPQGGNEKLFF
NA	TRBJ1-1	TRBD1	TRBV6-5	TGTGCCAGCAGCAGGGACAGGGGGAACACTGAAGCTTTCTTT	CASSRDRGNTEAFF
NA	TRBJ1-5	TRBD1	TRBV6-5	TGTGCCAGCAGTTCGACAGGGTTGTTCCCCCAGCATTTT	CASSSTGLFPQHF
NA	TRBJ2-1	NA	TRBV28	TGTGCCAGCAGTTTATCAGGGATCGAGCAGTTCTTC	CASSLSGIEQFF
NA	TRBJ2-7	TRBD2	TRBV6-5	TGTGCCAGCAGCCGGGGGGTAGCGGGAGTGGGCGAGCAGTACTTC	CASSRGVAGVGEQYF
NA	TRBJ2-7	NA	TRBV6-1	TGTGCCAGCAGTGAAGGTTGGCGGCACTACGAGCAGTACTTC	CASSEGWRHYEQYF
NA	TRBJ1-5	NA	TRBV27	TGTGCCAGCAGTTTATCGGCAAACAATCAGCCCCAGCATTTT	CASSLSANNQPQHF
NA	TRBJ2-1	TRBD2	TRBV27	TGTGCCAGCAGTTTATCAGGACTAGCTCAGTACAATGAGCAGTTCTTC	CASSLSGLAQYNEQFF
NA	TRBJ2-6	NA	TRBV28	TGTGCCAGCAGTTTACCCGGGAATACTTATGGGGCCAACGTCCTGACTTTC	CASSLPGNTYGANVLTF
NA	TRBJ2-5	NA	TRBV21-1	TGTGCCAGCAGCAAAGCGGGCAGGGGGCAGGAGGAGACCCAGTACTTC	CASSKAGRGQEETQYF
NA	TRBJ2-5	NA	TRBV6-1	TGTGCCAGCAGTGAAGTAAGCGCCGCATCGACCCAGTACTTC	CASSEVSAASTQYF
NA	TRBJ2-7	TRBD2	TRBV28	TGTGCCAGCAGTTTTAGCACTAGCGGGGGTGACTACGAGCAGTACTTC	CASSFSTSGGDYEQYF
few	TRBJ2-2	TRBD2	TRBV7-7	TGTGCTAGCAGCTTAGAGCGGGGGAACACCGGGGAGCTGTTTTTT	CASSLERGNTGELFF
NA	TRBJ1-5	NA	TRBV7-9	TGTGCCAGCAGCTGGGGCAATAGCAATCAGCCCCAGCATTTT	CASSWGNSNQPQHF
few	TRBJ1-1	TRBD1	TRBV4-2	TGTGCCAGCAGCCAAGATGGACAGGGCCTGAACACTGAAGCTTTCTTT	CASSQDGQGLNTEAFF
NA	TRBJ2-7	NA	TRBV2	TGTGCCAGCAGTGTGGGCGAGTTTTACGAGCAGTACTTC	CASSVGEFYEQYF
few	TRBJ2-3	NA	TRBV30	TGTGCCTGGAGAAGGACAGGCGGGGGGACAGATACGCAGTATTTT	CAWRRTGGGTDTQYF
NA	TRBJ1-1	TRBD1	TRBV19	TGTGCTTCGGACAGGGGTAACACTGAAGCTTTCTTT	CASDRGNTEAFF
NA	TRBJ2-3	NA	TRBV29-1	TGCAGCGTTGTACTAGTGACGTCCACAGATACGCAGTATTTT	CSVVLVTSTDTQYF
NA	TRBJ1-2	TRBD1	TRBV6-5	TGTGCCAGCAGTCCCCCCGCCGACAGGGGGGGAGGCTACACCTTC	CASSPPADRGGGYTF